The 8 T cell receptor beta chains reported below all come from one sample, sequenced in a study of cytomegalovirus exposure and HLA in healthy donors. PCR used 60 Vbeta primers and 13 Jbeta primers. Clones were read by immunoSEQ multiplex PCR, and TCRdb kept only the in-frame ones, dropping some. Counted here are more than 200,000 clones, 85% occurring once; the ten biggest clones make up 1% to 1.5%. The sample taken for sequencing was PBMCs. All receptors derive from a human donor in good health.

The chain combines TRBV15 with TRBJ2-4; maybe TRBD1 (6 bases). CDR3 length: 18 amino acids. The germline CDR1 and CDR2 sequences are LNHNV and YYDKDF (reference sequence). Trimming cost V 3 bases and J 0 bases, with 18 bases left between them. The CDR3 sequence: CATSRGDPWTVAKNIQYF. The CDR3 DNA sequence: TGTGCCACCAGCAGGGGAGACCCTTGGACAGTAGCCAAAAACATTCAGTACTTC.

This clone appeared a few times. V gene TRBV6-1 combines with J gene TRBJ1-3; TRBD1 is a possible D gene (5 bases). Between the trimmed V and J ends, which lost 2 bases and 4 bases, there was a span of 9 bases. There are 14 residues in the CDR3. Germline CDR1 and CDR2: MNHNS and SASEGT. The DNA of the CDR3 is TGTGCCAGCAGTGAATCGCGACAGGGAAACACCATATATTTT. Its protein is CASSESRQGNTIYF.

The chain carries TRBV27 and TRBJ2-3; D may be TRBD2 (5 bases). The CDR3 is 15 amino acids. The germline V and J ends were trimmed by 0 bases and 2 bases, with 9 bases remaining between them. Germline V gene data show CDR1 as MNHEY and CDR2 as SMNVEV (reference sequence). This CDR3 is CASSLSSGITDTQYF. CDR3 DNA: TGTGCCAGCAGTTTATCGTCGGGGATCACAGATACGCAGTATTTT.

This chain links TRBV9 with TRBJ2-3, with 8 nucleotides matching TRBD2. This CDR3 comprises 18 residues. The V gene's germline CDR1 is SGDLS and CDR2 YYNGEE. Unmatched junction bases numbered 23, after V lost 9 bases and J lost 5 bases. Here the CDR3 reads CATMSVGAGVIGRDTQYF. The CDR3 DNA reads as TGTGCCACGATGTCGGTCGGAGCGGGAGTAATTGGCAGAGATACGCAGTATTTT.

This clone was seen a single time. Other DNA sequences within the sample encode an identical CDR3. The genes are TRBV19 and TRBJ2-4, with D possibly being TRBD1 (6 bases). Germline V gene lookup returns CDR1 LNHDA and CDR2 SQIVND (reference sequence). The V end lost 2 bases, the J end lost 0 bases, and 8 bases lay between the germline ends. The CDR3 runs to 15 residues. This CDR3 reads CASSIWGLAKNIQYF. The CDR3 coding sequence is TGTGCCAGTAGTATATGGGGGCTAGCCAAAAACATTCAGTACTTC.

The chain is built from TRBV7-9 and TRBJ2-2; 7 bases are a match to TRBD1. This CDR3 has 15 amino acids. Germline-derived CDR1 and CDR2 are SEHNR and FQNEAQ (reference sequence). V lost 10 bases, J lost 5 bases, and 13 bases stayed unmatched. The CDR3 DNA is TGTGCCATCCTCCTCCACGGGACAGTAACCGGGGAGCTGTTTTTT. This gives the protein CAILLHGTVTGELFF.

The chain is built from TRBV2 and TRBJ2-5; 9 nucleotides agree with TRBD1. The CDR3 totals 13 residues. CDR1 and CDR2 (germline): SNHLY, FYNNEI. With 9 bases clipped from V and 4 bases from J, the junction kept 6 bases outside the gene matches. This chain's CDR3 is CARSTGGGETQYF. The CDR3 DNA follows: TGTGCCAGATCGACAGGGGGAGGAGAGACCCAGTACTTC.

The chain employs TRBV9 and TRBJ1-1; D might be TRBD1 (6 bases). Germline V gives CDR1 SGDLS, CDR2 YYNGEE. This CDR3 comprises 13 residues. V was clipped by 0 bases and J by 7 bases, with 10 bases between them. This chain's CDR3 is CASSVGTVNEAFF. In nucleotides, the CDR3 is TGTGCCAGCAGCGTAGGGACAGTCAATGAAGCTTTCTTT.